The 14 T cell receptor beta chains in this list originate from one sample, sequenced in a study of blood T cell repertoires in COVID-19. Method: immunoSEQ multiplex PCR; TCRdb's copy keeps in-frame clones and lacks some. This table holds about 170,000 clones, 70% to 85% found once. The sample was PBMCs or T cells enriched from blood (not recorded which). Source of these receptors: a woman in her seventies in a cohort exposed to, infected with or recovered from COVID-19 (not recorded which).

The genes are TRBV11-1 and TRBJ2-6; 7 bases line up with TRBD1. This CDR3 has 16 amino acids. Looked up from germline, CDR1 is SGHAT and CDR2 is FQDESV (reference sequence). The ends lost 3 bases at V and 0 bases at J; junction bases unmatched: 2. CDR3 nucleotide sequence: TGTGCCAGCAGCTTGGGACAGTTCTCTGGGGCCAACGTCCTGACTTTC. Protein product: CASSLGQFSGANVLTF.

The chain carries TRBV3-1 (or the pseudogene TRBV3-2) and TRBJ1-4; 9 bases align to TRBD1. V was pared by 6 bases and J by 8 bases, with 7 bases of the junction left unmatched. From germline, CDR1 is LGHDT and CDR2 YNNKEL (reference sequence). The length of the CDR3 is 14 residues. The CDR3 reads CASRPGQGSEKLFF. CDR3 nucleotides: TGTGCCAGCAGGCCGGGACAGGGATCCGAAAAACTGTTTTTT.

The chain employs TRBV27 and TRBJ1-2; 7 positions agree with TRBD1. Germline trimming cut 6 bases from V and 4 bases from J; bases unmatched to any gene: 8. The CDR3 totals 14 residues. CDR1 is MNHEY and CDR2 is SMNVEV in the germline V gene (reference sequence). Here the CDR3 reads CASSRQGLGYGYTF. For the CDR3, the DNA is TGTGCCAGCAGCCGACAGGGTCTAGGCTATGGCTACACCTTC.

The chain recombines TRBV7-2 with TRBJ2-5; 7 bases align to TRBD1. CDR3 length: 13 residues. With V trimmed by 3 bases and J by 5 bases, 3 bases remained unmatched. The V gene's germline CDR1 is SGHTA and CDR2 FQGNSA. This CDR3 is CASSLDRWETQYF. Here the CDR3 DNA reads TGTGCCAGCAGCTTGGACAGGTGGGAGACCCAGTACTTC.

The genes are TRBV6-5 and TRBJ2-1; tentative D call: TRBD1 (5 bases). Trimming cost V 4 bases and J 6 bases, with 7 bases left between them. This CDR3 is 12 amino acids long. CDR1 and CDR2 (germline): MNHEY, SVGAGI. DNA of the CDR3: TGTGCCAGCAGTTTCCAGGGCAATGAGCAGTTCTTC. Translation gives CASSFQGNEQFF.

The CDR3: CASSLAGTANYGYTF. In DNA, the CDR3 is TGCGCCAGCAGCTTAGCCGGGACAGCTAACTATGGCTACACCTTC. The chain combines TRBV5-1 with TRBJ1-2; TRBD1 agrees at 7 bases. The length of the CDR3 is 15 residues. The germline gives CDR1 SGHRS, CDR2 YFSETQ. The trim removed 2 bases at V and 0 bases at J, leaving 4 bases unmatched. The complete variable domain, with remaining parts taken from reference TRBV5-1 and TRBJ1-2, reads KAGVTQTPRYLIKTRGQQVTLSCSPISGHRSVSWYQQTPGQGLQFLFEYFSETQRNKGNFPGRFSGRQFSNSRSEMNVSTLELGDSALYLCASSLAGTANYGYTFGSGTRLTVV.

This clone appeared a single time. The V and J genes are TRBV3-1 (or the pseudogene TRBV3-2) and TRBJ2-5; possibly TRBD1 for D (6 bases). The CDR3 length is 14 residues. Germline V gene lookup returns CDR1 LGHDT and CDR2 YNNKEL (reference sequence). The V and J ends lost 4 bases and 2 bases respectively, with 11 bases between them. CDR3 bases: TGTGCCAGCAGCCTATCGACAGGTCAAGAGACCCAGTACTTC. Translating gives CASSLSTGQETQYF.

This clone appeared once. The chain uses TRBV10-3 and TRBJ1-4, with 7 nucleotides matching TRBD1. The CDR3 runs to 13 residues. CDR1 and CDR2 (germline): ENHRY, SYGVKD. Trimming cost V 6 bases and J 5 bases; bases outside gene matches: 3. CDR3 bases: TGTGCCATCAGGAGACAGGGAAATGAAAAACTGTTTTTT. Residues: CAIRRQGNEKLFF.

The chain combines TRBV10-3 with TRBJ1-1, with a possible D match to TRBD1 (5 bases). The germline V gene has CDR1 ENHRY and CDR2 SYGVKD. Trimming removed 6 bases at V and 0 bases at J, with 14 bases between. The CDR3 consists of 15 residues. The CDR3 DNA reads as TGTGCCATCAGAGAGGGCGGGGGGATGAACACTGAAGCTTTCTTT. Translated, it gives CAIREGGGMNTEAFF.

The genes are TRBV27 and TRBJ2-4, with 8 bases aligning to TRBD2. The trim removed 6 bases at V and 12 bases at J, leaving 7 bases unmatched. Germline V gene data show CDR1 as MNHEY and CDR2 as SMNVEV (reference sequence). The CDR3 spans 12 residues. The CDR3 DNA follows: TGTGCCAGCAGCCTCGCGGGAGGCCCTCAGTACTTC. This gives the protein CASSLAGGPQYF.

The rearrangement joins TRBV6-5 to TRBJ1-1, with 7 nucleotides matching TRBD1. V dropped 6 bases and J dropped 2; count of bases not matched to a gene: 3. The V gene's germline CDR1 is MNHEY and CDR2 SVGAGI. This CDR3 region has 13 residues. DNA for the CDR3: TGTGCCAGCAGGGGACAGAGAAACACTGAAGCTTTCTTT. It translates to CASRGQRNTEAFF.

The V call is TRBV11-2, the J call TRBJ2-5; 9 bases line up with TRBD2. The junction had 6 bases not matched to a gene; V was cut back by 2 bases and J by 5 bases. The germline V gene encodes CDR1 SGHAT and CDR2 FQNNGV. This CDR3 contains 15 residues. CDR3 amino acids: CASSLSLAGHETQYF. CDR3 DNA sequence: TGTGCCAGCAGCTTATCCCTAGCGGGACACGAGACCCAGTACTTC.

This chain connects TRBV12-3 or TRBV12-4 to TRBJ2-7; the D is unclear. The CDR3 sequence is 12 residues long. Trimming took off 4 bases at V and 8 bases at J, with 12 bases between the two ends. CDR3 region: CASSYEPFKQYF. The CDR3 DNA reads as TGTGCCAGCAGTTATGAGCCATTCAAGCAGTACTTC.

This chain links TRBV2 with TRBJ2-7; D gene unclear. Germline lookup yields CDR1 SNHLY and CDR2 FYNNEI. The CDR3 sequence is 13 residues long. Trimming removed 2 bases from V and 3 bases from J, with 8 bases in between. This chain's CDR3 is CASSEFSDYEQYF. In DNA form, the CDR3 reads TGTGCCAGCAGTGAATTTTCAGACTACGAGCAGTACTTC.